The rows below give T cell receptor beta chains drawn from one sample of a study of chemoradiotherapy in HPV16-positive cancers. This table comes from immunoSEQ multiplex PCR, and its TCRdb copy is limited to in-frame clones, with some not included. The sample shows fewer than 30,000 clones, over 80% of them seen only once. This material consisted of blood, taken from a patient who underwent chemoradiotherapy. Every receptor here comes from a human donor with HPV-associated anogenital cancer. The conserved cysteine and the conserved F or W are not part of the CDR3 here. Size values are once, few and many counts, or a class for expanded clones, and some rows have none.

V gene	clone size	J gene	CDR3 protein
TRBV2	NA	TRBJ2-1	ASPRLAVGEQF
TRBV4-1	NA	TRBJ2-1	ASSQVPSGVPYNEQF
TRBV28	NA	TRBJ2-7	ATRTGGWSSYEQY
TRBV11-2	NA	TRBJ2-1	ASSLGLAGGKAYNEQF
TRBV27	NA	TRBJ1-3	ASSDGTTSGNTIY
TRBV16	NA	TRBJ1-1	ASSQYDRGMNTEAF
TRBV7-8	NA	TRBJ1-1	ASSSAGGPTTRNTEAF
TRBV4-1	NA	TRBJ2-5	ASSQFGTGQETQY
TRBV11-2	NA	TRBJ1-2	ASSSRDLDGYT
TRBV7-9	NA	TRBJ1-2	ASSGYGYT
TRBV4-2	NA	TRBJ1-2	ASSYHQHTNYGYT
TRBV30	NA	TRBJ2-7	AWSAARYEQY
TRBV27	NA	TRBJ2-3	ASSHLWGADTQY
TRBV6-1	NA	TRBJ2-1	ASRSNNEQF
TRBV15	NA	TRBJ1-1	ATSRLTGVNTEAF
TRBV6-5	NA	TRBJ1-1	ASRPGQMNTEAF
TRBV28	NA	TRBJ1-5	ASKEGGWSNQPQH
TRBV2	NA	TRBJ2-7	ASKRDRAYEQY
TRBV28	NA	TRBJ2-7	ASTQGYEQY
TRBV7-6	NA	TRBJ2-7	ASSRDPGQGIYEQY
TRBV28	once	TRBJ2-5	ASSLPNRGRETQY
TRBV2	NA	TRBJ1-3	ASSESVSSGNTIY
TRBV7-8	NA	TRBJ2-7	ASSLSGGEDEQY
TRBV2	once	TRBJ2-5	ASSQDMTETQY
TRBV30	NA	TRBJ2-5	AWSDGYQETQY
TRBV5-8	NA	TRBJ1-2	ASSRGQGYGYT
TRBV2	once	TRBJ2-2	ASISNPNTGELF